Each of the 17 T cell receptor beta chains below was sequenced from the same sample in a study of control samples from healthy donors and cancer patients. The assay was immunoSEQ multiplex PCR, and TCRdb's table has in-frame clones only and misses some. The sample has some 150,000 clones, 75% to 95% seen once. The material sequenced was blood. These receptors came from a man between 25 and 39 years old in good health.

The chain uses TRBV11-1 and TRBJ2-7; 8 bases are shared with TRBD2. Germline loops: CDR1 SGHAT, CDR2 FQDESV (reference sequence). This CDR3 has 14 residues. V lost 1 base, J lost 6 bases, and 5 bases stayed unmatched. Here the CDR3 reads CASSLGSGVAEQYF. CDR3 DNA sequence: TGTGCCAGCAGCTTAGGTAGCGGGGTAGCCGAGCAGTACTTC.

The chain recombines TRBV19 with TRBJ1-1, with TRBD1 matching 11 bases. This CDR3 comprises 16 residues. Per germline, CDR1 LNHDA and CDR2 SQIVND (reference sequence). J gave up 4 bases and V 6 bases, and 10 bases lay outside the gene matches. CDR3 bases: TGTGCCAGTAGCTTCGGGACAGGGGGTCGGGGCACTGAAGCTTTCTTT. This sequence encodes CASSFGTGGRGTEAFF.

This rearrangement joins TRBV5-6 to TRBJ1-2; TRBD1 might be the D (5 bases). The germline V gene encodes CDR1 SGHDT and CDR2 YYEEEE. The germline V and J ends were trimmed by 4 bases and 6 bases, with 25 bases remaining between them. The CDR3 extends over 17 amino acids. The CDR3 here is CASSIVFGTGGVDGYTF. The CDR3 DNA reads as TGTGCCAGCAGCATTGTCTTCGGAACAGGTGGAGTTGATGGCTACACCTTC.

J is TRBJ2-7 and V is TRBV28; 9 bases match TRBD2. Germline CDR1 and CDR2: MDHEN and SYDVKM. The CDR3 loop spans 14 amino acids. The trim removed 8 bases at V and 0 bases at J, leaving 5 bases unmatched. The CDR3 is CASESGGISYEQYF. CDR3 coding DNA: TGTGCCAGCGAAAGCGGGGGGATCTCCTACGAGCAGTACTTC.

The chain employs TRBV5-1 and TRBJ1-3; 7 bases map to TRBD1. Trimming at V came to 7 bases and at J to 3 bases, leaving 4 bases not matched to a gene. Germline loops: CDR1 SGHRS, CDR2 YFSETQ. This CDR3 comprises 13 residues. In DNA, the CDR3 is TGCGCCAGCCAGACAGGGAGTGGAAACACCATATATTTT. Its translation: CASQTGSGNTIYF.

V gene TRBV5-1 combines with J gene TRBJ1-1; D possibly corresponds to TRBD1 (6 bases). The length of the CDR3 is 15 residues. V was cut by 5 bases and J by 0 bases, with 14 bases left in between. Per the germline V gene, CDR1 is SGHRS and CDR2 is YFSETQ. The DNA of the CDR3 is TGCGCCAGCAGGATTGGCAGGGGCATGAACACTGAAGCTTTCTTT. Its protein is CASRIGRGMNTEAFF.

The genes are TRBV28 and TRBJ1-4; D remains unclear. Germline V gene data show CDR1 as MDHEN and CDR2 as SYDVKM. The CDR3 totals 17 residues. With 10 bases removed from V and 0 bases from J, the gap between germline ends came to 21 bases. The CDR3: CATLPTLQLSTNEKLFF. The CDR3, as DNA: TGTGCCACCCTTCCTACCCTTCAACTTTCAACTAATGAAAAACTGTTTTTT.

The chain couples TRBV28 to TRBJ2-7, with D possibly being TRBD1 (5 bases). Germline CDR1 and CDR2: MDHEN and SYDVKM. The V end lost 2 bases, the J end lost 3 bases, and 11 bases lay between the germline ends. This CDR3 is built from 14 residues. CDR3 amino acids: CASSLQGRYYEQYF. CDR3 DNA sequence: TGTGCCAGCAGTTTACAGGGAAGATACTACGAGCAGTACTTC.

The chain couples TRBV19 to TRBJ1-2, with 8 positions matching TRBD1. Germline-derived CDR1 and CDR2 are LNHDA and SQIVND (reference sequence). V trimming: 6 bases; J trimming: 4 bases; junction bases outside the gene matches: 1. The CDR3 has 12 amino acids. CDR3 in amino acids: CASSTGGYGYTF. The CDR3 bases are TGTGCCAGTAGCACAGGGGGCTATGGCTACACCTTC.

The rearrangement links TRBV19 to TRBJ1-2, with D perhaps matching TRBD1 (6 bases). Germline values: CDR1 LNHDA, CDR2 SQIVND (reference sequence). Trimming left V 11 bases short and J 2 bases short, with 12 bases between. The CDR3 covers 12 residues. CDR3 in amino acids: CAVGGQNYGYTF. DNA of the CDR3: TGTGCCGTGGGAGGACAGAACTATGGCTACACCTTC.

This clone was detected a few times. Here the CDR3 DNA reads TGTGCCAGCAGCCCTCTAGCGAGCTCTGGGGCCAACGTCCTGACTTTC. This codes for CASSPLASSGANVLTF. The chain employs TRBV11-2 and TRBJ2-6; tentatively, D is TRBD2 (6 bases). Germline CDR1 reads SGHAT; CDR2 reads FQNNGV. V was clipped by 5 bases and J by 0 bases, with 11 bases between them. The CDR3 consists of 16 residues.

This clone appeared a few times. In the same sample, other DNA sequences code for this CDR3. J is TRBJ1-3 and V is TRBV4-1; unclear D gene. The CDR3 sequence is 16 residues long. The V gene lost 0 bases and the J gene lost 0 bases, with 9 bases spanning the gap. Germline V lookup: CDR1 MGHRA, CDR2 YSYEKL. CDR3 loop: CASSQDPGDSGNTIYF. The CDR3 region has the DNA TGCGCCAGCAGCCAAGATCCTGGGGACTCTGGAAACACCATATATTTT.

The V call is TRBV4-2, the J call TRBJ1-5, with 8 bases lining up with TRBD1. CDR1 is LGHNA, CDR2 YNFKEQ, per germline. After removal of 3 bases from V and 3 bases from J, the junction contained 4 bases not matched to a gene. The CDR3 sequence is 15 residues long. The CDR3 coding sequence is TGTGCCAGCAGCCAGGAGACAGGGGACAATCAGCCCCAGCATTTT. Translating it yields CASSQETGDNQPQHF.

The V gene is TRBV27, the J gene TRBJ2-3, with D perhaps TRBD1 (5 bases). Germline CDR1 and CDR2: MNHEY and SMNVEV (reference sequence). The length of the CDR3 is 12 residues. V dropped 6 bases and J dropped 5 bases, with 9 bases sitting between them. The CDR3 DNA sequence: TGTGCCAGCAGGGGGCCAGGAGATACGCAGTATTTT. Translating it yields CASRGPGDTQYF.

The chain couples TRBV5-1 to TRBJ2-3; D may match TRBD1 or TRBD2 (5 bases each). The CDR3 loop spans 16 amino acids. The germline V gene encodes CDR1 SGHRS and CDR2 YFSETQ. Trimming removed 4 bases from V and 4 bases from J, with 19 bases in between. The CDR3 DNA sequence: TGCGCCAGCAGCCCAGGGACCGTGTTAAGGTCAGATACGCAGTATTTT. It encodes CASSPGTVLRSDTQYF. The full variable domain, in which reference TRBV5-1 and TRBJ2-3 provide the parts outside the CDR3, is KAGVTQTPRYLIKTRGQQVTLSCSPISGHRSVSWYQQTPGQGLQFLFEYFSETQRNKGNFPGRFSGRQFSNSRSEMNVSTLELGDSALYLCASSPGTVLRSDTQYFGPGTRLTVL.

The chain carries TRBV6-5 and TRBJ1-2, with a possible D match to TRBD1 (5 bases). Trimming took off 2 bases at V and 5 bases at J, with 9 bases between the two ends. The CDR3 is made up of 13 amino acids. Germline V gene lookup returns CDR1 MNHEY and CDR2 SVGAGI. CDR3 in amino acids: CASSYQGGYGYTF. As DNA, the CDR3 is TGTGCCAGCAGTTACCAGGGAGGGTATGGCTACACCTTC.

The CDR3 protein is CASSGLADEQYF. The CDR3 nucleotides are TGTGCCAGCTCTGGACTAGCCGACGAGCAGTACTTC. The rearrangement uses TRBV12-3 or TRBV12-4 and TRBJ2-7; TRBD2 matches at 8 bases. V lost 8 bases, J lost 5 bases, and 5 bases stayed unmatched. This CDR3 comprises 12 residues.